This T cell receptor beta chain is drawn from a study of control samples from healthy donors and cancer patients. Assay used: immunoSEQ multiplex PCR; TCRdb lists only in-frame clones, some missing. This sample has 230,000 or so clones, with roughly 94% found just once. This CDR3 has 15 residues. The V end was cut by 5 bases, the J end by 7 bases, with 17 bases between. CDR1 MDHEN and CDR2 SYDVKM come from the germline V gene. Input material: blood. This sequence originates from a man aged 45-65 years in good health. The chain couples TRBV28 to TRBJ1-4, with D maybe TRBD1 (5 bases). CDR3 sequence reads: CASSPQGVGLEKLFF. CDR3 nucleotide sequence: TGTGCCAGCAGTCCGCAGGGAGTAGGTCTTGAAAAACTGTTTTTT.